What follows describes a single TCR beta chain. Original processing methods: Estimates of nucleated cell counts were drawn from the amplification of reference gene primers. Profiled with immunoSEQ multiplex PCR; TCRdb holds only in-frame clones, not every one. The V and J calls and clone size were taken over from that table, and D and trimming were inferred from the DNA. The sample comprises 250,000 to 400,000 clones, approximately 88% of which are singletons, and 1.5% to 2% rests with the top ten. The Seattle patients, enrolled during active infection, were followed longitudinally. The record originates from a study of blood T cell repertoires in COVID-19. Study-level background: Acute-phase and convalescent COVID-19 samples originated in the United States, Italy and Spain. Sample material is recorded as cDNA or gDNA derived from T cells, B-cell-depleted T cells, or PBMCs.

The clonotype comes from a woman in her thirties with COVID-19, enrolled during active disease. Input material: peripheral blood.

This CDR3 is CASSLGTGGEKLFF. The CDR3 DNA is TGCGCCAGCAGCTTGGGGACAGGGGGTGAAAAACTGTTTTTT. The gene calls are TRBV5-1 and TRBJ1-4; 10 nucleotides align to TRBD1. The junction had 0 bases not matched to a gene; V was cut back by 0 bases and J by 7 bases. In germline, CDR1 is SGHRS, CDR2 YFSETQ. The CDR3 spans 14 residues. Variable domain in full (rest from reference TRBV5-1 and TRBJ1-4): KAGVTQTPRYLIKTRGQQVTLSCSPISGHRSVSWYQQTPGQGLQFLFEYFSETQRNKGNFPGRFSGRQFSNSRSEMNVSTLELGDSALYLCASSLGTGGEKLFFGSGTQLSVL.